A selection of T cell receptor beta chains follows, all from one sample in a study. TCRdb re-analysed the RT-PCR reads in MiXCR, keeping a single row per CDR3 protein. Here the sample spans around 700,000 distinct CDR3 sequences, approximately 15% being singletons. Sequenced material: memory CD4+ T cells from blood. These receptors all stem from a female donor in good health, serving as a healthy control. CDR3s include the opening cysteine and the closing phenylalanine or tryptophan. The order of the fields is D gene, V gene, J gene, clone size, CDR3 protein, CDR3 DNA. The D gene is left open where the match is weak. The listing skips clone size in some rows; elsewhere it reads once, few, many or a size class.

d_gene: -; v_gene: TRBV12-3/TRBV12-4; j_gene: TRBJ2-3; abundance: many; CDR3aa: CASSLTPVSTDTQYF; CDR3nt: TGTGCCAGCAGCTTAACCCCAGTGTCCACAGATACGCAGTATTTT
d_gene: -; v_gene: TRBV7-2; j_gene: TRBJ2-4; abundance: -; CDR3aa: CASSLGLNIQYF; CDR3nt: TGTGCCAGCAGCTTGGGGTTAAACATTCAGTACTTC
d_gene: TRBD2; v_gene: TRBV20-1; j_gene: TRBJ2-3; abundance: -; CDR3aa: CSASSGGRTDTQYF; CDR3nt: TGCAGTGCATCCTCGGGCGGGAGGACAGATACGCAGTATTTT
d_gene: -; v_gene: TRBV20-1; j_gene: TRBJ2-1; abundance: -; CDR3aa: CSAPPRTENEQFF; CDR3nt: TGCAGTGCCCCACCCCGGACAGAGAATGAGCAGTTCTTC
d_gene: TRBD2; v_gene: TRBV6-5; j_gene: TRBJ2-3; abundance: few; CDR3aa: CASSYSLAGISGDTQYF; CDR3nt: TGTGCCAGCAGTTACTCGCTAGCGGGTATCTCAGGAGATACGCAGTATTTT
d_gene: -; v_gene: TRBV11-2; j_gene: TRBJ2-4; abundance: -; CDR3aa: CASSLVSVAKNIQYF; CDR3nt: TGTGCCAGCAGCTTAGTTTCAGTAGCCAAAAACATTCAGTACTTC
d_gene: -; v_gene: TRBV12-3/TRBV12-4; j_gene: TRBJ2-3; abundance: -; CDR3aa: CASSPRGGASRTDTQYF; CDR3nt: TGTGCCAGCAGCCCAAGAGGAGGGGCGTCCCGCACAGATACGCAGTATTTT
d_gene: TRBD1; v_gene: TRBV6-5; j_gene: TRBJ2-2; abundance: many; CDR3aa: CASSRDRGHTGELFF; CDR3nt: TGTGCCAGCAGTCGGGACAGGGGGCACACCGGGGAGCTGTTTTTT
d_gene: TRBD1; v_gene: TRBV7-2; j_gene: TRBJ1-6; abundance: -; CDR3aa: CASSGQGALEALHF; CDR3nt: TGTGCCAGCAGCGGACAGGGGGCTTTGGAGGCCCTCCACTTT
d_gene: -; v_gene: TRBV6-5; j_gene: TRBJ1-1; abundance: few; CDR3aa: CASSYGTQNTEAFF; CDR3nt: TGTGCCAGCAGTTATGGGACCCAGAACACTGAAGCTTTCTTT
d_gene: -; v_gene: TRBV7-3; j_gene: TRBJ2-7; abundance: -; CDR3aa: CASSLQDDVLYF; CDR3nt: TGTGCCAGCAGCCTACAGGATGATGTTCTGTACTTC
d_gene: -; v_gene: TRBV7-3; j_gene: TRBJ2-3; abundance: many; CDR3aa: CASSPALASDTQYF; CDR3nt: TGTGCCAGCAGCCCCGCCCTCGCCTCGGATACGCAGTATTTT
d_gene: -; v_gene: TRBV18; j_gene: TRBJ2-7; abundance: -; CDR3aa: CASSQGVSEYF; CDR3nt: TGTGCCAGCTCGCAGGGTGTCTCGGAGTACTTC
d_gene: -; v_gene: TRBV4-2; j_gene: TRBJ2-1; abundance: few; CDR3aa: CASSQERYTILDWDEQFF; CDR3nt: TGTGCCAGCAGCCAAGAAAGGTATACGATCTTGGATTGGGATGAGCAGTTCTTC
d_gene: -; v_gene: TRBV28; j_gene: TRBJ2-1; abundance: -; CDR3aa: CASSYMDNEQFF; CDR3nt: TGTGCCAGCAGTTATATGGATAATGAGCAGTTCTTC
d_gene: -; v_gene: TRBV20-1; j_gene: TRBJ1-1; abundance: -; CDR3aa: CSARSVLIWTEAFF; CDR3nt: TGCAGTGCTAGAAGCGTTTTGATTTGGACTGAAGCTTTCTTT
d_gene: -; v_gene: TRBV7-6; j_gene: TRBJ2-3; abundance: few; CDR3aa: CASSSLGFTDTQYF; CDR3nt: TGTGCCAGCAGCTCCCTAGGATTCACAGATACGCAGTATTTT
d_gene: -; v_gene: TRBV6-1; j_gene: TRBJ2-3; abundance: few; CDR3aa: CASKELAWTDTQYF; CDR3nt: TGTGCCAGCAAGGAGCTAGCTTGGACAGATACGCAGTATTTT
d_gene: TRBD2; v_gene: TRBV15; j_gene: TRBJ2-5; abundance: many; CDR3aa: CATRDLAGGEETQYF; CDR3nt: TGTGCCACCAGGGATCTAGCGGGGGGGGAAGAGACCCAGTACTTC
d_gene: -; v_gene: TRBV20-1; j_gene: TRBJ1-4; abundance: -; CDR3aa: CSARSNRDWSEKLFF; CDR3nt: TGCAGTGCTAGATCTAACAGGGATTGGAGTGAAAAACTGTTTTTT
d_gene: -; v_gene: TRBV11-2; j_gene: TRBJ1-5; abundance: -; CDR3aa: CASSLDSIQPQHF; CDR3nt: TGTGCCAGCAGCTTGGACAGTATTCAGCCCCAGCATTTT
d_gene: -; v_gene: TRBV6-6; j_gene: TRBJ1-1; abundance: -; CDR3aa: CASSRQEYTEAFF; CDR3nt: TGTGCCAGCAGTCGACAGGAGTACACTGAAGCTTTCTTT